These 16 T cell receptor beta chains originate from one sample sequenced in a study of cytomegalovirus exposure and HLA in healthy donors (dated by TCRdb to 2015 to 2018). Libraries were built with the immunoSEQ multiplex PCR assay. For the multiplex PCR, a mixture combining 60 forward primers for TCR Vbeta segments and 13 reverse primers for TCR Jbeta segments was used. The table was pulled from immuneACCESS by TCRdb, which kept in-frame rearrangements only. Such tables lose some clones; where checked, under half of the loss comes from unresolved V genes, and the rest has no known cause. A total of tens of thousands of clones appear in this sample, 76% of them only once. Jointly, the top ten make up roughly 1.3% of the sample. Sequences were obtained from PBMCs. These receptors were taken from a male donor in good health and CMV-seronegative.

The rearrangement joins TRBV7-8 to TRBJ2-7; D is possibly TRBD2 (5 bases). CDR1 is SGHVS and CDR2 is FQNEAQ in the germline V gene. V lost 5 bases and J 2 bases, leaving 13 bases between the germline ends. The CDR3 length is 14 residues. As DNA, the CDR3 is TGTGCCAGCAGCGAAACTAGAAAAGCCTACGAGCAGTACTTC. Translating gives CASSETRKAYEQYF.

The chain employs TRBV7-2 and TRBJ1-4; 8 nucleotides match TRBD1. After removal of 2 bases from V and 8 bases from J, the junction contained 4 bases not matched to a gene. Germline V lookup: CDR1 SGHTA, CDR2 FQGNSA. The CDR3 has 14 amino acids. CDR3 amino acids: CASSLQGAGEKLFF. The CDR3 region has the DNA TGTGCCAGCAGCTTACAGGGGGCTGGGGAAAAACTGTTTTTT.

This clone was recorded once. The CDR3 end shows no conserved phenylalanine or tryptophan, and so a read error is likely. The CDR3 DNA reads TGTGCCAGTAGTATGTCCCAGCCTGGGACTGAAGCTTTCCTT. Amino acid sequence: CASSMSQPGTEAFL. This rearrangement joins TRBV19 to TRBJ1-1; no reliable D call. The CDR3 spans 14 residues. Germline CDR1 LNHDA, CDR2 SQIVND (reference sequence). Trimming pared 3 bases from V and 5 bases from J, leaving 13 bases between.

The chain carries TRBV11-2 and TRBJ1-4, with a weak D call TRBD1 (6 bases). The V gene lost 4 bases and the J gene lost 2 bases, with 14 bases spanning the gap. There are 16 residues in the CDR3. From germline, CDR1 is SGHAT and CDR2 FQNNGV. As DNA, the CDR3 is TGTGCCAGCAGCTCTCAGGGGATACGGACTAATGAAAAACTGTTTTTT. Translated, it gives CASSSQGIRTNEKLFF.

The CDR3 region has the DNA TGTGCCAGCAGCGCACTAGCGGGGGTATACAATGAGCAGTTCTTC. Amino acid sequence: CASSALAGVYNEQFF. The chain is built from TRBV5-4 and TRBJ2-1; 11 bases align to TRBD2. CDR3 length: 15 amino acids. The V segment lost 4 bases and the J segment 4 bases; nucleotides outside the gene matches: 4. From germline, CDR1 is SGHNT and CDR2 YYREEE (reference sequence).

The chain couples TRBV6-1 to TRBJ2-7, with D possibly matching TRBD2 (6 bases). The CDR3 has 13 residues. Germline V gene sequence: CDR1 MNHNS, CDR2 SASEGT. The ends were cut back, 5 bases at V and 3 bases at J, with 11 bases in the middle. This CDR3 is CASSLQRVYEQYF. The DNA of the CDR3 is TGTGCCAGCAGTTTGCAGCGGGTCTACGAGCAGTACTTC.

The V gene is TRBV30, the J gene TRBJ1-2, with no clear D. Trimming took off 5 bases at V and 3 bases at J, with 7 bases between the two ends. In germline, CDR1 is GTSNPN, CDR2 SVGIG (reference sequence). This CDR3 comprises 11 residues. The CDR3 loop reads CAWARDYGYTF. CDR3 coding DNA: TGTGCCTGGGCCCGCGACTATGGCTACACCTTC.

This sequence joins TRBV7-9 and TRBJ2-5; D is unresolved. The germline CDR1 and CDR2 sequences are SEHNR and FQNEAQ (reference sequence). Deletions cut 5 bases from V and 1 base from J, with 11 bases between. The CDR3 covers 14 residues. The CDR3 region is CASSPSIGQETQYF. DNA of the CDR3: TGTGCCAGCAGCCCCTCTATTGGCCAAGAGACCCAGTACTTC. Drawing the rest from reference TRBV7-9 and TRBJ2-5, the complete variable domain is DTGVSQNPRHKITKRGQNVTFRCDPISEHNRLYWYRQTLGQGPEFLTYFQNEAQLEKSRLLSDRFSAERPKGSFSTLEIQRTEQGDSAMYLCASSPSIGQETQYFGPGTRLLVL.

The chain employs TRBV5-5 and TRBJ2-7, with TRBD1 identical over 7 bases. Per germline, CDR1 SGHKS and CDR2 YYEKEE (reference sequence). CDR3 length equals 13 residues. Unmatched junction bases numbered 3, after V lost 4 bases and J lost 2 bases. CDR3 region: CASSLDRAYEQYF. The CDR3 DNA reads as TGTGCCAGCAGCCTTGACAGGGCCTACGAGCAGTACTTC.

The chain carries TRBV29-1 and TRBJ2-1, with TRBD2 matching over 7 bases. From germline, CDR1 is SQVTM and CDR2 ANQGSEA. Trimming at V came to 5 bases and at J to 7 bases, leaving 5 bases not matched to a gene. This CDR3 spans 12 amino acids. CDR3 protein: CSVSNSGNEQFF. CDR3 bases: TGCAGCGTTTCAAATAGCGGGAATGAGCAGTTCTTC.

This chain connects TRBV28 to TRBJ2-2; D is possibly TRBD1 (6 bases). Germline CDR1 reads MDHEN; CDR2 reads SYDVKM. The CDR3 spans 17 residues. V was cut by 5 bases and J by 6 bases, with 22 bases left in between. The CDR3 region is CASSPFPRQVFSGELFF. CDR3 coding DNA: TGTGCCAGCAGTCCTTTCCCCCGACAGGTTTTCTCCGGGGAGCTGTTTTTT.

This clone was seen once. The chain has TRBV9 and TRBJ1-6; the match to TRBD1 covers 7 bases. V lost 0 bases, J lost 9 bases, and 9 bases stayed unmatched. CDR1 and CDR2 from the germline V gene are SGDLS and YYNGEE. The CDR3 extends over 16 amino acids. CDR3 loop: CASSVDLRTGVSPLHF. The CDR3 DNA reads TGTGCCAGCAGCGTAGACCTTCGAACAGGGGTTTCACCCCTCCACTTT.

The gene calls are TRBV4-3 and TRBJ1-2; tentatively, D is TRBD1 (6 bases). V shed 8 bases and J shed 4 bases, with 17 bases lying between them. Germline V gene sequence: CDR1 LGHNA, CDR2 YSLEER. This CDR3 comprises 14 residues. CDR3 bases: TGCGCCAGCTCCCGGGGAGGGGGGGCCTATGGCTACACCTTC. Its protein is CASSRGGGAYGYTF.

The rearrangement uses TRBV19 and TRBJ2-7, with D possibly being TRBD1 (5 bases). V lost 3 bases to trimming and J lost 0 bases, with 6 bases between them. The germline gives CDR1 LNHDA, CDR2 SQIVND (reference sequence). The CDR3 loop spans 13 amino acids. The CDR3 DNA follows: TGTGCCAGTAGTATCGACAGCTCCTACGAGCAGTACTTC. Its translation: CASSIDSSYEQYF.

The chain recombines TRBV28 with TRBJ2-7; D gene uncertain. V lost 6 bases to trimming and J lost 1 base, with 7 bases between them. The CDR3 contains 12 residues. The germline CDR1 and CDR2 sequences are MDHEN and SYDVKM. CDR3: CASSRKSYEQYF. CDR3 bases: TGTGCCAGCAGCAGGAAATCCTACGAGCAGTACTTC.

The chain uses TRBV5-1 and TRBJ2-1; 8 bases map to TRBD2. The CDR3 sequence is 16 residues long. J lost 2 bases, V lost 0 bases, and 4 bases had no gene match. Germline V gene data show CDR1 as SGHRS and CDR2 as YFSETQ. CDR3 amino acids: CASSLGAGGTYNEQFF. The CDR3, as DNA: TGCGCCAGCAGCTTGGGCGCGGGGGGTACCTACAATGAGCAGTTCTTC.